The TCR beta chain described here comes from a study of cytomegalovirus exposure and HLA in healthy donors. Whole-study context: Unique TCRs numbering around 80 million, obtained from HLA-typed donors, made up an early data release. Notes on the study in general: 87-base-pair reads could not separate some V segments, including TRBV6-2 and TRBV6-3.

Notes on this clone: The antigen is undetermined.

The PCR employed 60 Vbeta primers together with 13 Jbeta primers. Data came from immunoSEQ multiplex PCR; TCRdb stores just in-frame clones and leaves some out. The table includes roughly 190,000 clones, about 86% detected once. After removal of 0 bases from V and 0 bases from J, the junction contained 5 bases not matched to a gene. This CDR3 is 18 amino acids long. Germline assignment: CDR1 SEHNR and CDR2 FQNEAQ (reference sequence). This rearrangement joins TRBV7-9 to TRBJ2-1; 10 nucleotides agree with TRBD2. This TCR was recovered from a man between 35 and 55 years old in good health and CMV-seropositive. Specimen: PBMCs. Written as DNA, the CDR3 is TGTGCCAGCAGCTTAGCGCGGCTAGCGGGAGACTCCTACAATGAGCAGTTCTTC. It is translated as CASSLARLAGDSYNEQFF.